The T cell receptor beta chain described here comes from a study of CD4 T cells in relation to SARS-CoV-2 and coronaviruses. Study summary: Shared crossreactive spike epitopes were mapped to their HLA restriction.

Data came from immunoSEQ multiplex PCR; TCRdb stores just in-frame clones and leaves some out. This sample yields about 70,000 clones, of which about 89% are seen a single time; 1.5% to 2% belongs to the top ten. Unexposed donor CD4+ T cells date from 2011-2018, before the COVID-19 pandemic. V was shortened by 0 bases and J by 6 bases, with 9 bases between the two germline ends. The germline gives CDR1 GTSNPN, CDR2 SVGIG (reference sequence). The CDR3 sequence is 13 residues long. Sequenced material: memory CD4+ T cells from PBMCs. This chain joins TRBV30 and TRBJ1-5, with D uncertain. This receptor was obtained from a human donor in good health. CDR3 residues: CAWSVTMGQPQHF. CDR3 DNA: TGTGCCTGGAGTGTTACGATGGGTCAGCCCCAGCATTTT.